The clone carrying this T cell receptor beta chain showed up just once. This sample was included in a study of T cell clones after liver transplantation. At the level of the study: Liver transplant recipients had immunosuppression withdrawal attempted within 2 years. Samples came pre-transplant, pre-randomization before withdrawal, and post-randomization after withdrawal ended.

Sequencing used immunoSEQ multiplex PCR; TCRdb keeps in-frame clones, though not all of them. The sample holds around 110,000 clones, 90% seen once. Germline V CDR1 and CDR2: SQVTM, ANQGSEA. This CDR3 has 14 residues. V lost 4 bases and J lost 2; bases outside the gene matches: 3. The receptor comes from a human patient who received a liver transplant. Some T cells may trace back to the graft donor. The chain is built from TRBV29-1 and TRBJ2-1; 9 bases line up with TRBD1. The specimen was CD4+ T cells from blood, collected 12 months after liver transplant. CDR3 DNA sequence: TGCAGCGTTGTGGACAGGGGCCCCTACAATGAGCAGTTCTTC. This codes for CSVVDRGPYNEQFF.